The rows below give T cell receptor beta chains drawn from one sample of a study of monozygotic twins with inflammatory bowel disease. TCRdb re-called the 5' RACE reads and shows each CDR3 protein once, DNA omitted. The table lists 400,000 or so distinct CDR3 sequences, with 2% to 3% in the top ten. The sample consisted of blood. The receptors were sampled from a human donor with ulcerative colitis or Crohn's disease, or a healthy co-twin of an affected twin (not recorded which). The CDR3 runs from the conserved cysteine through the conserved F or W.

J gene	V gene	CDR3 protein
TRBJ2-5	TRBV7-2	CASSLLLAGGPETQYF
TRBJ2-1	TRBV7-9	CASSLSGGADNEQFF
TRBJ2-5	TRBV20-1	CSAHGTGLGTQYF
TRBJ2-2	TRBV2	CASSPVLTGELFF
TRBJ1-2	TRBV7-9	CASSPSGQDGYTF
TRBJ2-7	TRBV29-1	CSAALGLGPLYEQYF
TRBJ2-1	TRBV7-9	CASSLVLADANEQFF
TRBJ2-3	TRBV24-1	CATAGRERTDTQYF
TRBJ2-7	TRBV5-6	CASSLRPKVYEQYF
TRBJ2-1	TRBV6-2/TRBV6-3	CASSYSGTSHNEQFF
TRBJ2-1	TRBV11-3	CASSSRQGTDEQFF
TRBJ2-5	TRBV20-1	CSARGGVGTQYF
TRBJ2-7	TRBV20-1	CSASPAGLSYEQYF
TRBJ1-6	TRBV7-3	CASSLSSPLHF
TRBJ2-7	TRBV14	CASSPSGGATYEQYF
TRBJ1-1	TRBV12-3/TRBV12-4	CASSFGSTYTEAFF
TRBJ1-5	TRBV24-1	CATSDRTNQPQHF
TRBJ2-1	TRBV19	CASSTSGIAGSEQFF
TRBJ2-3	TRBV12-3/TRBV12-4	CASSVAWDTQYF
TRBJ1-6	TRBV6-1	CASSESGTGLNSPLHF
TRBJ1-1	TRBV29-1	CSVGEGDYTEAFF
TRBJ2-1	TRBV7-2	CASSPAAGSYNEQFF
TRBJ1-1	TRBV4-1	CASSQAAGLDRGRAFF